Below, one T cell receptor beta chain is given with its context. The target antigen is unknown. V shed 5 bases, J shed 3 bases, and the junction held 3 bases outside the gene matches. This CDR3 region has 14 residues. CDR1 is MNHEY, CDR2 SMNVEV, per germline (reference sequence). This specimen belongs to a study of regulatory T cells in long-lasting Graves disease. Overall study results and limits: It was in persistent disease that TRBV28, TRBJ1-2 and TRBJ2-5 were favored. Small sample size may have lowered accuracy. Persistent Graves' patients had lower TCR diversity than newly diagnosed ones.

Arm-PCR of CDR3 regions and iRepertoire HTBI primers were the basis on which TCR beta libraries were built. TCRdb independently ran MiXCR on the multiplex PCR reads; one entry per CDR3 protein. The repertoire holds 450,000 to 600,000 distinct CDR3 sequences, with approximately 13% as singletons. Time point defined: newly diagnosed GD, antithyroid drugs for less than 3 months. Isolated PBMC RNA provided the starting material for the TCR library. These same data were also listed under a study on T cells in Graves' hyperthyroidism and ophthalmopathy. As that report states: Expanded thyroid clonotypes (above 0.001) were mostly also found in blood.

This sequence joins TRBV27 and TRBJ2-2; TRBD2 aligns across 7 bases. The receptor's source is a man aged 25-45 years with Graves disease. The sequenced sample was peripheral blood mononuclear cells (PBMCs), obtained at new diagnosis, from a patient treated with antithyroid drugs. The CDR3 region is CASSGGGYTGELFF. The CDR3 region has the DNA TGTGCCAGCAGTGGGGGGGGGTACACCGGGGAGCTGTTTTTT.